The subject of this entry is one T cell receptor beta chain. The antigen is undetermined. Germline CDR1 and CDR2: LNHDA and SQIVND (reference sequence). The CDR3 totals 16 residues. V lost 6 bases to trimming and J lost 2 bases; unmatched junction nucleotides: 4. This entry comes from a study of cytomegalovirus exposure and HLA in healthy donors. The study, taken as a whole, reports: Later work found most CMV-associated TCR beta chains apparently HLA-restricted. TCR beta chain V- and J-gene trimming was linked, in a later analysis, to a missense variant in DCLRE1C. In vitro confirmation showed a few CMV-associated chains to be CMV antigen specific.

Unrecorded immune exposures were likely, despite nominal health at sampling. Amplification used 60 Vbeta primers and 13 Jbeta primers. Profiled with immunoSEQ multiplex PCR; TCRdb holds only in-frame clones, not every one. The sample has 120,000 to 150,000 clones, more than 70% seen once. The sequence was collected from a woman aged 45-65 years in good health and CMV-seronegative. The V gene is TRBV19, the J gene TRBJ2-3, with 14 bases identical to TRBD2. Sequenced sample: PBMCs. CDR3 amino acids: CASSRTSGGPTDTQYF. For the CDR3, the DNA is TGTGCCAGTAGCCGGACTAGCGGGGGGCCCACAGATACGCAGTATTTT.